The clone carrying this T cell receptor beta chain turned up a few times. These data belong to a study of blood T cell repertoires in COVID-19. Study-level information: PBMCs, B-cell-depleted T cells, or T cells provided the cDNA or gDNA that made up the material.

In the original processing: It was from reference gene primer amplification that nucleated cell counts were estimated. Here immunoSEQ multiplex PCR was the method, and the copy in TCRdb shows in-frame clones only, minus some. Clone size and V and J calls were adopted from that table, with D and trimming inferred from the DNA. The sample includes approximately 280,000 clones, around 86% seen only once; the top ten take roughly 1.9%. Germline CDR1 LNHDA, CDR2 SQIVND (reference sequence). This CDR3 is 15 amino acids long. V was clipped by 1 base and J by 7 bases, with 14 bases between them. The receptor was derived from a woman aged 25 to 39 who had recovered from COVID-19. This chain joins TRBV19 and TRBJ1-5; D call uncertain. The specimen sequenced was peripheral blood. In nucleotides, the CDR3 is TGTGCCAGTAGTATAGCCCCGCCCGGGATCCAGCCCCAGCATTTT. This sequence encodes CASSIAPPGIQPQHF.